A single sample is the source of the 13 T cell receptor beta chains below, sequenced in a study of blood T cells in healthy people across ages. Then a second PCR, running about 6 to 12 cycles, was carried out with a sample-barcoded 5' primer and a J-beta primer mix. TCRdb ran MiXCR on the 5' RACE reads and lists one entry per CDR3 protein. This table holds 450,000 to 650,000 distinct CDR3 sequences, nearly 25% found once. The data also belong to a second study, concerning T cells of mothers and their children.

The sequencing input was blood. The receptors here all came from a boy younger than 18 in good health.

The V gene is TRBV27, the J gene TRBJ2-1, with a weak D call TRBD2 (7 bases). The CDR3 sequence is 16 residues long. The V end lost 4 bases, the J end lost 3 bases, and 16 bases lay between the germline ends. Germline V CDR1 and CDR2: MNHEY, SMNVEV (reference sequence). CDR3 residues: CASSSSGGGNYNEQFF. In DNA, the CDR3 is TGTGCCAGCAGTTCCTCGGGCGGGGGCAACTACAATGAGCAGTTCTTC.

This clonotype has only a few counts. The chain has TRBV20-1 and TRBJ2-5, with TRBD2 identical over 11 bases. Germline CDR1 and CDR2: DFQATT and SNEGSKA (reference sequence). The CDR3 extends over 15 amino acids. V trimming: 5 bases; J trimming: 5 bases; junction bases outside the gene matches: 10. The DNA for the CDR3 is TGCAGTGCTCCAGCGACTAGCGGGGTGTGGGAGACCCAGTACTTC. It yields the protein CSAPATSGVWETQYF.

The rearrangement uses TRBV30 and TRBJ2-7; 7 nucleotides match TRBD1. Germline CDR1 is GTSNPN and CDR2 is SVGIG (reference sequence). V gave up 1 base and J gave up 4 bases; unmatched junction bases: 13. The CDR3 is 16 amino acids. The CDR3 sequence is CAWSADSGTVAYEQYF. CDR3 DNA sequence: TGTGCCTGGAGTGCCGACTCCGGGACAGTAGCATACGAGCAGTACTTC.

The V and J genes are TRBV4-3 and TRBJ1-5; D is uncertain. This CDR3 region has 16 residues. Per germline, CDR1 LGHNA and CDR2 YSLEER. Trimming left V 5 bases short and J 1 base short, with 15 bases between. The CDR3 loop reads CASSASALGSNQPQHF. Here the CDR3 DNA reads TGCGCCAGCAGCGCGAGCGCACTGGGGAGCAATCAGCCCCAGCATTTT.

In DNA form, the CDR3 reads TGTGCCAGCAGCCATCCGGGAATCACAGATACGCAGTATTTT. It translates to CASSHPGITDTQYF. The V and J genes are TRBV14 and TRBJ2-3, with D possibly TRBD2 on 5 matching bases. Trimming stripped 3 bases from V and 2 bases from J, with 9 bases between. The germline V gene encodes CDR1 SGHDN and CDR2 FVKESK. CDR3 size: 14 residues.

With regard to this clonotype: The CDR3 end shows no conserved phenylalanine or tryptophan, and so a read error is likely. The V call is TRBV9, the J call TRBJ2-1; no clear D gene. Trimming cost V 0 bases and J 1 base, with 5 bases left between them. The CDR3 has 14 residues. Germline V gene sequence: CDR1 SGDLS, CDR2 YYNGEE. The CDR3 loop is CASSVGGSYNEQFS. The CDR3, as DNA: TGTGCCAGCAGCGTAGGGGGTTCCTACAATGAGCAGTTCTCC.

V gene TRBV27 combines with J gene TRBJ1-6, with D hard to call. CDR3 length: 13 residues. V was trimmed by 0 bases and J by 7 bases, leaving 4 bases between them. Germline values: CDR1 MNHEY, CDR2 SMNVEV (reference sequence). Here the CDR3 DNA reads TGTGCCAGCAGTTTATCATCGAATTCACCCCTCCACTTT. Residues: CASSLSSNSPLHF.

This clonotype came up a few times. V is TRBV2 and J is TRBJ2-5, with 9 nucleotides matching TRBD2. The CDR3 extends over 18 amino acids. Germline V gene lookup returns CDR1 SNHLY and CDR2 FYNNEI. J was trimmed by 1 base and V by 5 bases; bases with no gene match: 14. The CDR3 DNA reads TGTGCCAGCAGTACACCTGACTGGCTAGCGGGGTTCCAAGAGACCCAGTACTTC. This gives the protein CASSTPDWLAGFQETQYF.

This clonotype was counted many times. V and J are TRBV4-1 and TRBJ2-1, with 7 bases aligning to TRBD2. Per the germline V gene, CDR1 is MGHRA and CDR2 is YSYEKL. The CDR3 extends over 18 amino acids. Trimming at V came to 0 bases and at J to 0 bases, leaving 8 bases not matched to a gene. The CDR3 sequence is CASSQEPLLAVSYNEQFF. CDR3 nucleotides: TGCGCCAGCAGCCAAGAGCCTCTCCTAGCGGTCTCCTACAATGAGCAGTTCTTC.

This clonotype appeared a few times. This rearrangement joins TRBV18 to TRBJ1-1, with 10 bases matching TRBD1. CDR3 length: 13 amino acids. Germline trimming cut 5 bases from V and 7 bases from J; bases unmatched to any gene: 4. In germline, CDR1 is KGHSH, CDR2 LQKENI. CDR3 region: CASSKDRGYEAFF. CDR3 coding DNA: TGTGCCAGCTCAAAGGACAGGGGGTATGAAGCTTTCTTT.

The chain uses TRBV29-1 and TRBJ2-3; D is perhaps TRBD1 or TRBD2 (5 bases each). Between the trimmed V and J ends, which lost 6 bases and 0 bases, there was a span of 13 bases. The CDR3 spans 14 residues. Per the germline V gene, CDR1 is SQVTM and CDR2 is ANQGSEA. DNA of the CDR3: TGCAGCGTCGAGGGGCTGGCTAGCACAGATACGCAGTATTTT. Encoded protein: CSVEGLASTDTQYF.

This clonotype was detected a few times. The V and J genes are TRBV20-1 and TRBJ2-5; 9 bases fit TRBD2. This CDR3 spans 14 amino acids. In germline, CDR1 is DFQATT, CDR2 SNEGSKA (reference sequence). Germline trimming cut 1 base from V and 3 bases from J; bases unmatched to any gene: 3. The CDR3 sequence: CSARALAGEETQYF. DNA of the CDR3: TGCAGTGCTAGAGCTTTAGCGGGAGAAGAGACCCAGTACTTC.

This clonotype was seen a single time. V usage is TRBV20-1 and J usage is TRBJ2-5; 7 bases line up with TRBD1. J lost 3 bases, V lost 5 bases, and 9 bases had no gene match. The germline gives CDR1 DFQATT, CDR2 SNEGSKA (reference sequence). The CDR3 runs 14 residues. The CDR3 is CSARQDRSKETQYF. CDR3 in DNA: TGCAGTGCTCGACAGGACAGGAGTAAAGAGACCCAGTACTTC.